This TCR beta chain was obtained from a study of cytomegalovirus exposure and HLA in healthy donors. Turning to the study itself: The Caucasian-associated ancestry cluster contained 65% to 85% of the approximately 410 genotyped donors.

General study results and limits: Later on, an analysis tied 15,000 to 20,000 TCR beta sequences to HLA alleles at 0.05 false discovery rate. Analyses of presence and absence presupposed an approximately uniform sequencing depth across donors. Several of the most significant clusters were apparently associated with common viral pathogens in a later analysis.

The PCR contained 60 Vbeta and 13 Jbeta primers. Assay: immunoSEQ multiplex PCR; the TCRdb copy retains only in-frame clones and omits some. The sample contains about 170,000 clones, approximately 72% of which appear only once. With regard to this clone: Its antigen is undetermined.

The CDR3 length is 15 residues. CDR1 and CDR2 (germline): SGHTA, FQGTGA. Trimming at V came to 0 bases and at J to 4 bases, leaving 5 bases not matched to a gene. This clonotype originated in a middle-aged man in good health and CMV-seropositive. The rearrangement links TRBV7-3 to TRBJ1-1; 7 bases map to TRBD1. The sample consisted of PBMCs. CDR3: CASSLTGPGGTEAFF. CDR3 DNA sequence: TGTGCCAGCAGCTTAACCGGCCCAGGGGGCACTGAAGCTTTCTTT.